Following are 3 T cell receptor beta chains from one sample sequenced in a study of CD8+CD57+ T cells in acquired aplastic anemia. Genomic DNA provided the template from which TCR beta VDJ and CDR3 profiles were obtained. A single record per CDR3 protein comes from TCRdb applying MiXCR to the reads. In the table there are some 120,000 distinct CDR3 sequences, around 48% of which are singletons. The sequencing input was sorted CD4+, CD8+, or CD8+CD57+ T cells (not recorded which) from PBMCs. All receptors derive from a human donor in good health, serving as a control.

This clonotype was counted ten times or more. The gene calls are TRBV29-1 and TRBJ2-7, with a weak D call TRBD2 (6 bases). Germline CDR1 SQVTM, CDR2 ANQGSEA. This CDR3 has 13 amino acids. The germline V and J ends were trimmed by 8 bases and 3 bases, with 17 bases remaining between them. CDR3: CSFKGFGGYEQYF. CDR3 bases: TGCAGCTTTAAAGGGTTCGGGGGCTACGAGCAGTACTTC.

This rearrangement joins TRBV19 to TRBJ2-2, with TRBD1 identical over 7 bases. The CDR3 consists of 15 residues. CDR1 and CDR2 from the germline V gene are LNHDA and SQIVND (reference sequence). Germline trimming cut 7 bases from V and 1 base from J; bases unmatched to any gene: 6. In DNA form, the CDR3 reads TGTGCCAGTATTCGGGCAGGGGGGAACACCGGGGAGCTGTTTTTT. Residues: CASIRAGGNTGELFF.

This clonotype has a count of ten or more. The rearrangement links TRBV20-1 to TRBJ2-1; possibly TRBD1 or TRBD2 for D (5 bases each). V was clipped by 8 bases and J by 3 bases, with 17 bases between them. Germline V gene data show CDR1 as DFQATT and CDR2 as SNEGSKA (reference sequence). The CDR3 loop spans 14 amino acids. DNA for the CDR3: TGCAGTACCCGCCCCCGGGACGGCTACAATGAGCAGTTCTTC. Translating gives CSTRPRDGYNEQFF.